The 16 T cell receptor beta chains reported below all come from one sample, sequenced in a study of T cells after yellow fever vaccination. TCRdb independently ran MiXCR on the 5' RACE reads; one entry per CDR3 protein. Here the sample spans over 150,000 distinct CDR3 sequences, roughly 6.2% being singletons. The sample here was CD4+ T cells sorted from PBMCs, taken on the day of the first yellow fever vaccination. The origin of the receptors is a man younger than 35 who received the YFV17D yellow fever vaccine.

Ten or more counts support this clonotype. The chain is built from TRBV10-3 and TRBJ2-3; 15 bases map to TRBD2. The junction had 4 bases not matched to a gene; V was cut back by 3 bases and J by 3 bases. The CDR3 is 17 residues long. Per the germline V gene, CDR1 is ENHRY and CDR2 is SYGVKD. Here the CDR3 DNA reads TGTGCCATCAGTGATTCCGGGACTAGCGGGGGGACAGATACGCAGTATTTT. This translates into CAISDSGTSGGTDTQYF.

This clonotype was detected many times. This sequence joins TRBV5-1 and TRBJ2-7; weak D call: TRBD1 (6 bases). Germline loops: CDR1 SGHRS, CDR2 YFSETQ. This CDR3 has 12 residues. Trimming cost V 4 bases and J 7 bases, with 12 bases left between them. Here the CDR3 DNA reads TGCGCCAGCAGCCCAACAGGGAAGGAGCAGTACTTC. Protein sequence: CASSPTGKEQYF.

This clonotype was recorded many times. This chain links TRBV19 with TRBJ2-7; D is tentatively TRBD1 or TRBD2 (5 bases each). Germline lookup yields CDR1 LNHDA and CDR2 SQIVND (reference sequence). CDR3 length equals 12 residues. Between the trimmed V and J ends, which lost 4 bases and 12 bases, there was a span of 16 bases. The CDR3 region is CASSTPRGPRYF. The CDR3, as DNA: TGTGCCAGTAGTACACCACGGGGCCCCCGGTACTTC.

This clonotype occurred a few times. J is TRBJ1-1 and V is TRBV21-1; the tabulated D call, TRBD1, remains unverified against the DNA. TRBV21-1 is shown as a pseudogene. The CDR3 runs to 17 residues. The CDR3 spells CASSKRGTGGGNTEAFF. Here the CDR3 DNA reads TGTGCCAGCAGCAAAAGGGGCACAGGGGGCGGGAACACTGAAGCTTTCTTT.

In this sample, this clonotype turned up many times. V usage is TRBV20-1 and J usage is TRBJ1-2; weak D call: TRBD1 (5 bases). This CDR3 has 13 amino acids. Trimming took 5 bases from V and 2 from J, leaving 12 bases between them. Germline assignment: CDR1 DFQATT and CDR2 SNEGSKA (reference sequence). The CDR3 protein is CSAHQEGNYGYTF. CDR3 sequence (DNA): TGCAGTGCTCACCAGGAGGGGAACTATGGCTACACCTTC.

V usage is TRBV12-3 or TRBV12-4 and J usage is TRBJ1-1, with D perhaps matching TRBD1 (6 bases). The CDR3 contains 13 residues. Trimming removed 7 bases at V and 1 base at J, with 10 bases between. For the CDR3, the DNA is TGTGCCAGCACAACCAGGGGGAACACTGAAGCTTTCTTT. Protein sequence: CASTTRGNTEAFF.

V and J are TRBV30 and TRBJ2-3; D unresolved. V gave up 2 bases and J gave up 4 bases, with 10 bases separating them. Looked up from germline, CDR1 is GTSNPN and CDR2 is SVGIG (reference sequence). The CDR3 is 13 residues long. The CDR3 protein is CAWSKRVSDTQYF. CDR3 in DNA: TGTGCCTGGAGTAAAAGGGTCTCAGATACGCAGTATTTT.

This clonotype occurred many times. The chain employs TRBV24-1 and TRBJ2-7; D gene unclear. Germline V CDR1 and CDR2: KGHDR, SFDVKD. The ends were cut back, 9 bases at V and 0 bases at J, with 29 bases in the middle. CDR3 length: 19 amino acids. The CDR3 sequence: CATQGSGDLPSPSSYEQYV. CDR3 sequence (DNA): TGTGCCACCCAAGGCTCAGGCGACCTTCCTTCGCCAAGCTCCTACGAGCAGTACGTC.

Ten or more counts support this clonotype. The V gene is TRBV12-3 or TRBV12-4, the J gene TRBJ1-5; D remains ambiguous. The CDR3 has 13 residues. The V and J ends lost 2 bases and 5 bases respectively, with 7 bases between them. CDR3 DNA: TGTGCCAGCAGTTTAAGCCTGGATCAGCCCCAGCATTTT. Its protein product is CASSLSLDQPQHF.

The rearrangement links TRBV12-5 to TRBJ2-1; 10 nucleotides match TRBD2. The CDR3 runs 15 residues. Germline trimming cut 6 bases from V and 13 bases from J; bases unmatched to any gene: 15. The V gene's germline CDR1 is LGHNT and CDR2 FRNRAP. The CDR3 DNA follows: TGTGCTAGTGGCCGAGTCCCGGGACTAGCGATGAGCCAGTTCTTC. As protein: CASGRVPGLAMSQFF.

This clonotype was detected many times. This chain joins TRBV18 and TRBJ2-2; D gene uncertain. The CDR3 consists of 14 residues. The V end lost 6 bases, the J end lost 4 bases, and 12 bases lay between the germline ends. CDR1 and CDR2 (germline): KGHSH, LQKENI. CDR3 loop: CASSKDGFTGELFF. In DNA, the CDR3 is TGTGCCAGCTCCAAGGACGGGTTCACCGGGGAGCTGTTTTTT.

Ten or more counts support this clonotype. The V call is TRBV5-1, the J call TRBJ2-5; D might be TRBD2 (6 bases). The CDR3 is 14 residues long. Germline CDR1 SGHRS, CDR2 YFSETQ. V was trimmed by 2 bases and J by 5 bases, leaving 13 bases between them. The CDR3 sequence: CASSFSGGGETQYF. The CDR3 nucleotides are TGCGCCAGCAGCTTTAGCGGTGGCGGTGAGACCCAGTACTTC. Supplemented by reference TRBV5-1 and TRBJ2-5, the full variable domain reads KAGVTQTPRYLIKTRGQQVTLSCSPISGHRSVSWYQQTPGQGLQFLFEYFSETQRNKGNFPGRFSGRQFSNSRSEMNVSTLELGDSALYLCASSFSGGGETQYFGPGTRLLVL.

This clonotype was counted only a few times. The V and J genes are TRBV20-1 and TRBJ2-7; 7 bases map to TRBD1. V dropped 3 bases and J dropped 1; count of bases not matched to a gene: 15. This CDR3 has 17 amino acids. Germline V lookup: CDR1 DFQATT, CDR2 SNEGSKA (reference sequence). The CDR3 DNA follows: TGCAGTGCTAGCAACTTACGCGAGACAGGGATGTCCTACGAGCAGTACTTC. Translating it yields CSASNLRETGMSYEQYF.

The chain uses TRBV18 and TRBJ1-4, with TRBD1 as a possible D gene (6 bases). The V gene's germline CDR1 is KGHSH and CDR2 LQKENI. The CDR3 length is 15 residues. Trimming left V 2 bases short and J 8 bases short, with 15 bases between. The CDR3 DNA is TGTGCCAGCTCACCAGAAGTCGGGGGCGAAGAAAAACTGTTTTTT. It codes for CASSPEVGGEEKLFF.

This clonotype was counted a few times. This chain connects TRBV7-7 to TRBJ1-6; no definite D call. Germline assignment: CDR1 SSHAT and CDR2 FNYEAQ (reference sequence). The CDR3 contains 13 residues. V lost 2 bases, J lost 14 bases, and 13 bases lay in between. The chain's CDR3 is CASSLSPGKALHF. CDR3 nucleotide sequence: TGTGCCAGCAGCTTATCTCCGGGAAAGGCCCTCCACTTT.

CDR3 DNA sequence: TGCAGTGCTCCCGGGACAGGGGATTGTACTGAAGCTTTCTTT. As protein: CSAPGTGDCTEAFF. The chain has TRBV20-1 and TRBJ1-1, with 10 bases identical to TRBD1. Germline lookup yields CDR1 DFQATT and CDR2 SNEGSKA (reference sequence). With 5 bases clipped from V and 5 bases from J, the junction kept 8 bases outside the gene matches. This CDR3 region has 14 residues.